This is a list of T cell receptor beta chains from one sample in a study of T-cell reconstitution after alpha-beta-depleted transplantation in children. MiXCR, run by TCRdb on the PCR reads, gives a single entry per CDR3 protein. The sample gives approximately 500,000 distinct CDR3 sequences, roughly a tenth of which show up once; 2% is in the top ten. Sequencing was performed on PBMCs, taken before TCRalphabeta/CD19-depleted stem cell transplant. The receptor source for this set is a child younger than 10 with inherited bone marrow failure, due to receive a stem cell transplant. CDR3s include the opening cysteine and the closing phenylalanine or tryptophan. The D gene is left open where the match is weak.

V gene: TRBV10-2; J gene: TRBJ2-3; CDR3 length: 15; D gene: -; CDR3 protein: CASNKGGGITDTQYF
V gene: TRBV20-1; J gene: TRBJ1-2; CDR3 length: 14; D gene: -; CDR3 protein: CSARDFPRFYGYTF
V gene: TRBV28; J gene: TRBJ2-2; CDR3 length: 14; D gene: -; CDR3 protein: CASNHNPNTGELFF
V gene: TRBV21-1; J gene: TRBJ2-3; CDR3 length: 16; D gene: -; CDR3 protein: CALNNGTSGTTDTQYF
V gene: TRBV27; J gene: TRBJ2-3; CDR3 length: 13; D gene: -; CDR3 protein: CASSLPQGSTQYF
V gene: TRBV6-2/TRBV6-3; J gene: TRBJ2-7; CDR3 length: 14; D gene: -; CDR3 protein: CASNEHGGRYEQYF
V gene: TRBV7-2; J gene: TRBJ1-2; CDR3 length: 15; D gene: -; CDR3 protein: CASRPSGLTNYGYTF
V gene: TRBV18; J gene: TRBJ2-2; CDR3 length: 15; D gene: -; CDR3 protein: CASSPTDPNTGELFF
V gene: TRBV20-1; J gene: TRBJ2-7; CDR3 length: 15; D gene: TRBD2; CDR3 protein: CSATSGTTSSYEQYF
V gene: TRBV5-1; J gene: TRBJ2-7; CDR3 length: 15; D gene: -; CDR3 protein: CASSLDSRGAYEQYF
V gene: TRBV27; J gene: TRBJ2-3; CDR3 length: 16; D gene: -; CDR3 protein: CASSPGAGGGTDTQYF
V gene: TRBV28; J gene: TRBJ1-5; CDR3 length: 14; D gene: TRBD1; CDR3 protein: CASRAGGLVQPQHF
V gene: TRBV20-1; J gene: TRBJ2-3; CDR3 length: 14; D gene: -; CDR3 protein: CSVPDTGSTDTQYF
V gene: TRBV2; J gene: TRBJ2-3; CDR3 length: 15; D gene: -; CDR3 protein: CARRSPLLSTDTQYF
V gene: TRBV5-1; J gene: TRBJ2-3; CDR3 length: 15; D gene: TRBD2; CDR3 protein: CASSKIAGGTDTQYF
V gene: TRBV4-1; J gene: TRBJ2-7; CDR3 length: 16; D gene: TRBD2; CDR3 protein: CASSQDKREGSYEQYF
V gene: TRBV5-1; J gene: TRBJ2-7; CDR3 length: 15; D gene: TRBD2; CDR3 protein: CASSLVGLAEYEQYF
V gene: TRBV29-1; J gene: TRBJ2-7; CDR3 length: 18; D gene: TRBD2; CDR3 protein: CSVEDHGPRTSGRYEQYF
V gene: TRBV7-8; J gene: TRBJ2-1; CDR3 length: 14; D gene: -; CDR3 protein: CASSLELIYNEQFF
V gene: TRBV4-3; J gene: TRBJ2-7; CDR3 length: 16; D gene: -; CDR3 protein: CASSQGLSVDTYEQYF
V gene: TRBV15; J gene: TRBJ2-5; CDR3 length: 16; D gene: TRBD1; CDR3 protein: CATSRDGTGDQETQYF
V gene: TRBV30; J gene: TRBJ2-2; CDR3 length: 12; D gene: -; CDR3 protein: CAWTGRGGELFF
V gene: TRBV5-4; J gene: TRBJ1-4; CDR3 length: 17; D gene: -; CDR3 protein: CASSLRGNRARDEKLFF
V gene: TRBV6-1; J gene: TRBJ1-1; CDR3 length: 15; D gene: -; CDR3 protein: CASRSIASGEVEAFF
V gene: TRBV24-1; J gene: TRBJ2-5; CDR3 length: 16; D gene: TRBD2; CDR3 protein: CATSDRKASGEETQYF
V gene: TRBV6-2/TRBV6-3; J gene: TRBJ1-2; CDR3 length: 14; D gene: -; CDR3 protein: CASSYSTGGPGYTF
V gene: TRBV5-6; J gene: TRBJ1-3; CDR3 length: 14; D gene: -; CDR3 protein: CASSFLHMPNTIYF
V gene: TRBV5-1; J gene: TRBJ2-2; CDR3 length: 16; D gene: TRBD1; CDR3 protein: CASSLVGTGNTGELFF
V gene: TRBV20-1; J gene: TRBJ2-1; CDR3 length: 13; D gene: -; CDR3 protein: CSARDLVIGEQFF
V gene: TRBV20-1; J gene: TRBJ2-3; CDR3 length: 15; D gene: TRBD2; CDR3 protein: CSASLAGGSTDTQYF
V gene: TRBV14; J gene: TRBJ2-1; CDR3 length: 15; D gene: -; CDR3 protein: CASSQVRLSYNEQFF
V gene: TRBV7-2; J gene: TRBJ2-1; CDR3 length: 13; D gene: -; CDR3 protein: CASSFDWGNEQFF
V gene: TRBV29-1; J gene: TRBJ2-7; CDR3 length: 14; D gene: TRBD1; CDR3 protein: CSALFRGPSYEQYF
V gene: TRBV12-3/TRBV12-4; J gene: TRBJ2-7; CDR3 length: 13; D gene: -; CDR3 protein: CASSPPAAHEQYF
V gene: TRBV12-3/TRBV12-4; J gene: TRBJ1-1; CDR3 length: 14; D gene: -; CDR3 protein: CASSWGPVNTEAFF
V gene: TRBV28; J gene: TRBJ2-7; CDR3 length: 16; D gene: -; CDR3 protein: CASSLYVSQSPYEQYF
V gene: TRBV11-2; J gene: TRBJ2-1; CDR3 length: 20; D gene: TRBD2; CDR3 protein: CASSLGPRLAGAETYNEQFF
V gene: TRBV6-2/TRBV6-3; J gene: TRBJ2-7; CDR3 length: 13; D gene: TRBD2; CDR3 protein: CASMGDYSYEQYF
V gene: TRBV27; J gene: TRBJ2-1; CDR3 length: 14; D gene: TRBD2; CDR3 protein: CASSPGLGYDEQFF
V gene: TRBV28; J gene: TRBJ1-4; CDR3 length: 14; D gene: -; CDR3 protein: CASSLRTPNEKLFF
V gene: TRBV9; J gene: TRBJ2-1; CDR3 length: 14; D gene: -; CDR3 protein: CASSQGREFNEQFF
V gene: TRBV7-9; J gene: TRBJ2-7; CDR3 length: 14; D gene: -; CDR3 protein: CASSLVSKDYEQYF
V gene: TRBV6-6; J gene: TRBJ2-1; CDR3 length: 13; D gene: TRBD2; CDR3 protein: CASTKGLGGEQFF
V gene: TRBV18; J gene: TRBJ2-2; CDR3 length: 14; D gene: -; CDR3 protein: CASSPRGNTGELFF
V gene: TRBV7-2; J gene: TRBJ2-7; CDR3 length: 12; D gene: -; CDR3 protein: CASSLTGVEQYF
V gene: TRBV27; J gene: TRBJ1-6; CDR3 length: 14; D gene: -; CDR3 protein: CASSLRYEDSPLHF
V gene: TRBV12-3/TRBV12-4; J gene: TRBJ1-1; CDR3 length: 14; D gene: -; CDR3 protein: CASSRQVWGTEAFF